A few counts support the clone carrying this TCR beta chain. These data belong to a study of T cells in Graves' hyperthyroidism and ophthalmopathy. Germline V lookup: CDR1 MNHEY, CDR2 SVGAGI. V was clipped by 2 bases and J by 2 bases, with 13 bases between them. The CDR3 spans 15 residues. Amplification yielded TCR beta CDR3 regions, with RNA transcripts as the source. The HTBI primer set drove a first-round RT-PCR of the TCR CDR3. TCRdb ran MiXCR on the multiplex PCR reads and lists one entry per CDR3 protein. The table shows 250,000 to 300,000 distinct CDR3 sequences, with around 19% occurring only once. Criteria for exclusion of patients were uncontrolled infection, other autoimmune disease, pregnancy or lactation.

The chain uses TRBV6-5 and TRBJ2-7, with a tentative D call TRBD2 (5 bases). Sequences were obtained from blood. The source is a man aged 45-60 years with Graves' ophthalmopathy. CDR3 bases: TGTGCCAGCAGTTACGGGCCGGGGATTACCTACGAGCAGTACTTC. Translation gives CASSYGPGITYEQYF.